Below are 10 T cell receptor beta chains sequenced from a single sample in a study of T cells in women clearing cervical HPV infection. TCRdb keeps only in-frame clones here, not all; method: immunoSEQ multiplex PCR. This table lists tens of thousands of clones. Sequencing was done on a sample of blood buffy coat. The receptors were gathered from a woman aged 18 to 69 with a cervical HPV16 infection that either progressed to CIN3+ or cleared (not recorded which).

Points on this clone: The CDR3 goes on 3 residues after the read ends, and that part is filled in from the germline J gene. The rearrangement joins TRBV7-9 to TRBJ2-3, with TRBD1 matching over 7 bases. CDR1 and CDR2 from the germline V gene are SEHNR and FQNEAQ (reference sequence). The length of the CDR3 is 14 residues. This CDR3 reads CASSSKGATETQYF. CDR3 bases read: TGTGCCAGCAGCTCTAAGGGGGCAACCGAGACG. Complete variable domain (other parts from reference TRBV7-9 and TRBJ2-3): DTGVSQNPRHKITKRGQNVTFRCDPISEHNRLYWYRQTLGQGPEFLTYFQNEAQLEKSRLLSDRFSAERPKGSFSTLEIQRTEQGDSAMYLCASSSKGATETQYFGPGTRLTVL.

CDR3 bases read: TGCAGTGCTAGGCCTCTTGGAGGCAGGGAGACG. Its protein product is CSARPLGGRET. The entire CDR3 protein is CSARPLGGRETQYF. The genes are TRBV20-1 and TRBJ2-3; D is possibly TRBD1 or TRBD2 (5 bases each). The CDR3 end falls 3 residues outside the read, so it is completed with the germline J gene. The CDR3 covers 14 residues. CDR1 is DFQATT, CDR2 SNEGSKA, per germline (reference sequence).

With respect to this clone: The read ends 3 residues before the CDR3 terminus; that terminus is restored from the germline J gene. The chain combines TRBV29-1 with TRBJ1-2; possible D gene TRBD1, 6 bases. This CDR3 has 15 amino acids. CDR1 and CDR2 from the germline V gene are SQVTM and ANQGSEA. The DNA read from the CDR3 is TGCAGCGTTGAAGTGGTGCGGGGGGCGGGAATGGGC. It encodes CSVEVVRGAGMG. The full CDR3 protein reads CSVEVVRGAGMGYTF.

Points on this clone: The observed sequence ends 3 residues before the CDR3 terminus, with the missing tail filled in from the germline J gene. The chain couples TRBV5-5 to TRBJ2-5; 11 bases line up with TRBD1. CDR1 and CDR2 (germline): SGHKS, YYEKEE (reference sequence). V trimming: 4 bases; J trimming: 5 bases; junction bases outside the gene matches: 7. The CDR3 has 15 residues. The CDR3 loop reads CASSPRTGGMETQYF. The CDR3 DNA, read in part, is TGTGCCAGCAGCCCTCGGACAGGGGGCATGGAGACC.

Comments on this clone: The read halts 3 residues ahead of the CDR3 end, with the missing end drawn from the germline J gene. V usage is TRBV2 and J usage is TRBJ1-3; D uncertain. V gave up 7 bases and J gave up 3 bases, with 4 bases separating them. There are 11 residues in the CDR3. Per germline, CDR1 SNHLY and CDR2 FYNNEI. Here the CDR3 reads CASTYGNTIYF. CDR3 DNA (partial): TGTGCCAGCACCTATGGAAACACC.

Worth noting for this clone: The read comes to an end 3 residues before the CDR3 does, leaving the germline J gene to fill in the end. The rearrangement joins TRBV19 to TRBJ1-2; TRBD1 might be the D (5 bases). Between the trimmed V and J ends, which lost 4 bases and 6 bases, there was a span of 21 bases. Germline V lookup: CDR1 LNHDA, CDR2 SQIVND (reference sequence). CDR3 size: 16 residues. CDR3 sequence reads: CASSTGDSSGVHGYTF. The DNA read from the CDR3 is TGTGCCAGTAGTACTGGAGATTCGTCGGGGGTACATGGC.

As to this clone: The sequenced fragment ends 3 residues before the CDR3 boundary, so the rest is inferred from the germline J gene. The gene calls are TRBV2 and TRBJ1-4, with a possible D match to TRBD1 (5 bases). Germline CDR1 SNHLY, CDR2 FYNNEI. V was cut by 3 bases and J by 4 bases, with 12 bases left in between. CDR3 size: 15 residues. CDR3 amino acids: CASSEWDSGNEKLFF. Partial CDR3 DNA: TGTGCCAGCAGTGAGTGGGACTCTGGTAATGAAAAA.

Note on this clone: The CDR3 goes on 3 residues after the read ends, and that part is filled in from the germline J gene. The V call is TRBV7-3, the J call TRBJ2-3, with 9 bases lining up with TRBD2. V shed 4 bases, J shed 0 bases, and the junction held 2 bases outside the gene matches. Germline CDR1 SGHTA, CDR2 FQGTGA. CDR3 length: 15 amino acids. The CDR3 DNA, read in part, is TGTGCCAGCAGCTCTGCGGGGGGGAGCACAGATACG. Amino acids: CASSSAGGSTDT. The full CDR3 sequence reads CASSSAGGSTDTQYF.

Concerning this clone itself: The missing CDR3 end, 3 residues past where the read stops, is filled in from the germline J gene. The rearrangement joins TRBV2 to TRBJ1-2, with D unclear. The germline gives CDR1 SNHLY, CDR2 FYNNEI. CDR3 length: 14 residues. CDR3 bases read: TGTGCCAGCGCCCCACTACTAGCGGGCAATGAC. Translated, it gives CASAPLLAGND. The entire CDR3 reads CASAPLLAGNDYTF.

Regarding this clone: Coverage ceases 3 residues before the CDR3 finishes, and the germline J gene fills in the end. The chain is built from TRBV5-4 and TRBJ2-1; TRBD2 matches at 12 bases. Germline CDR1 and CDR2: SGHNT and YYREEE (reference sequence). The CDR3 sequence is 15 residues long. V shed 2 bases and J 6 bases; nucleotides not matched to a gene: 3. The DNA read from the CDR3 is TGTGCCAGCAGCTTCCCGACTAGCGGGGGCAATGAG. Translation gives CASSFPTSGGNE. The complete CDR3 reads CASSFPTSGGNEQFF.